Sequencing of this T cell receptor beta chain was carried out in a study of blood T cell repertoires in COVID-19 (dated by TCRdb to 2018 to 2021). With regard to the full study: Samples from collaborators originated in the United States, Italy and Spain and spanned both the acute and convalescent phases of COVID-19. The prospective study material was composed of cDNA or gDNA derived from T cells, B-cell-depleted T cells, or PBMCs. The samples were drawn from two sources: the first 160 participants of the ongoing ImmuneRACE study, and fewer than 1,500 subjects contributed by 6 global collaborators. A freely available public database, intended as a resource for researchers studying the immune response to SARS-CoV-2, is where the repertoires were released. Deeply sampled blood TCRbeta repertoires from subjects exposed to, actively infected with, or recovered from COVID-19 were included in the dataset. HLA class I and class II types, where available, came from metadata supplied by the sample provider rather than from assay-based typing. Nearly every sample came with metadata listing a de-identified subject ID, COVID-19 status, age in years and sex.

What the research found in general, with its limitations: How much clinical and demographic metadata was included differed by source and by participant, and the metadata was provided uncurated.

Whole blood was collected in K2EDTA tubes by collaborating institutions according to the institutions' own protocols. For TCRbeta analysis, collaborators shipped samples as frozen whole blood, isolated PBMCs, or DNA extracted from either of those sample types. In regard to this clone: No cognate antigen has been identified for it. It has no much larger one-base neighbor in the sample; base qualities were not kept.

From the germline V gene, CDR1 is SQVTM and CDR2 is ANQGSEA. From the cysteine up to the phenylalanine, the CDR3 has a length of 16 residues. Of the read, only the CDR3 DNA is kept; its 48 bases are in frame from base 1. Germline trimming: 5 bases from V, 0 bases from J; junction bases outside gene matches: 6. TCRbeta CDR3 regions were amplified from genomic DNA using the immunoSEQ Assay, a bias-controlled multiplex PCR. The paper's data handling went like this. Within the assay, amplification of reference gene primers was used to estimate how many nucleated cells each sample contained. To quantify the absolute abundance of each unique TCRbeta CDR3 rearrangement, sequence reads were collapsed and filtered. For each sample, productive Simpson clonality was calculated as the square root of Simpson's diversity index across productive rearrangements. The source is immuneACCESS, and TCRdb retained only in-frame sequences with V and J called. Part of the clones is not carried over; for the studies checked, unresolved V genes explain less than half of this, and the remainder is unexplained. That table supplies the V and J calls and clone size; D and trimming were determined from the DNA. The sample contains over 150,000 clones, 86% of them found a single time. The top ten clones comprise approximately 7% of the sample.

The sample consisted of peripheral blood. The chain joins TRBV29-1 to TRBJ2-2; the central 10 bases match TRBD2. This receptor was obtained from a man between 45 and 60 years old with active or convalescent COVID-19. The sequenced DNA is TGCAGCGTTTCCGGGACTAGCGTTTCGAACACCGGGGAGCTGTTTTTT. Translation gives CSVSGTSVSNTGELFF.